Given below is one T cell receptor (beta chain) in context. This CDR3 has 13 residues. The germline V and J ends were trimmed by 0 bases and 5 bases, with 10 bases remaining between them. CDR1 is GTSNPN and CDR2 is SVGIG in the germline V gene (reference sequence). This specimen belongs to a study of CD8+ T cells in alopecia areata. Sample treatment: oral pan-JAK inhibitor, 5-10 mg twice daily. In each case, RNA was isolated and then reverse transcribed into cDNA as the sequencing template. This table comes from immunoSEQ multiplex PCR, and its TCRdb copy is limited to in-frame clones, with some not included. The sample lists 150,000 to 200,000 clones, about three fifths occurring once.

This receptor was obtained from a human donor with alopecia areata. This chain joins TRBV30 and TRBJ1-1, with D hard to call. The sequenced sample was CD4+ T cells sorted from blood, obtained at week 24, from a patient treated with tofacitinib. The CDR3 bases are TGTGCCTGGAGTGTAGACCCGAGGACTGAAGCTTTCTTT. It is translated as CAWSVDPRTEAFF.